This passage covers 2 T cell receptor beta chains from one sample sequenced in a study of blood T cell repertoires in COVID-19. Libraries were prepared by immunoSEQ multiplex PCR; TCRdb keeps only in-frame clonotypes and omits some of them. The table includes around 150,000 clones, around 83% detected once. The sequenced sample was peripheral blood. The receptors were sampled from a man between 18 and 35 years old with acute or convalescent COVID-19.

V is TRBV6-1 and J is TRBJ2-2, with unresolved D. Germline values: CDR1 MNHNS, CDR2 SASEGT. V was pared by 2 bases and J by 4 bases, with 11 bases between. CDR3 size: 15 residues. CDR3 DNA sequence: TGTGCCAGCAGTGAACGGCCAGGTTCCACCGGGGAGCTGTTTTTT. It translates to CASSERPGSTGELFF.

The V call is TRBV4-1, the J call TRBJ1-1, with TRBD1 identical over 7 bases. Germline V gene sequence: CDR1 MGHRA, CDR2 YSYEKL. This CDR3 spans 13 amino acids. Germline trimming cut 0 bases from V and 14 bases from J; bases unmatched to any gene: 9. CDR3 region: CASSQEPRDRTFF. The CDR3 bases are TGCGCCAGCAGCCAAGAACCGAGGGACAGAACGTTCTTT.